This T cell receptor (beta chain) was recorded in a study of blood T cell repertoires in COVID-19. Under the authors' procedure: Reference gene primer amplification gave estimated nucleated cell counts. Libraries were prepared by immunoSEQ multiplex PCR; TCRdb keeps only in-frame clonotypes and omits some of them. V and J calls and clone size come straight from that table; D and trimming were deduced from the DNA. The sample carries around 310,000 clones, about 89% recorded once. Everyone who took part was roughly 18 to 89 years old, and they came from over 20 US areas. The CDR3 extends over 17 amino acids. Germline CDR1 reads SGHVS; CDR2 reads FNYEAQ. With V trimmed by 5 bases and J by 5 bases, 17 bases remained unmatched.

The gene calls are TRBV7-6 and TRBJ2-5, with 7 bases aligning to TRBD2. The clonotype was recovered from a woman between 40 and 50 years old who had recovered from COVID-19. The material sequenced was PBMCs or T cells enriched from blood (not recorded which). CDR3 loop: CASSEGGDRQAGETQYF. The CDR3 DNA follows: TGTGCCAGCAGCGAGGGAGGGGACCGGCAGGCGGGGGAGACCCAGTACTTC.